This T cell receptor beta chain was documented in a study of T cells expressing NK-cell markers. Study information: Sequenced donors, eight in total, included seven who were HCMV-seropositive and one who was seronegative. General study findings and limits: As a fraction of CD8+ T cells, dominant NKG2C+ clonotypes reached roughly 1.0-7.5% in six donors. Among a handful of donors, these clonotypes also ranked first in the CD3+CD56-NKG2C+ fraction.

CDR3 length: 14 amino acids. TCRdb re-called the 5' RACE reads and catalogs CDR3 proteins one per entry, DNA excluded. This sample's table reports about 260,000 distinct CDR3 sequences. Comments on this clonotype: Its cognate antigen is unknown.

Sequencing input: blood T cells: a sorted CD56 or NKG2C T cell subset, CD4+ or CD8+ T cells, or bulk PBMC T cells (not recorded which). The source of this sequence is a man between 18 and 29 years old in good health. The V call is TRBV12-3 or TRBV12-4, the J call TRBJ2-2; there is no DNA to check the TCRdb D call of TRBD1. The CDR3 reads CASSLFRGRGELFF.